Listed below are T cell receptor beta chains from one sample, sequenced in a study of T cell responses to AZD1222 COVID-19 vaccine. Only in-frame clones appear in the TCRdb table, and some are missing; sequencing was by immunoSEQ multiplex PCR. The repertoire holds about 96,000 clones, with 91% as singletons. The sample consisted of peripheral blood, taken on day 0 of MenACWY control vaccination. The source of these receptors is an adult in good health. Both conserved end residues are part of each CDR3. D genes are given only for firm matches. The size field is filled for only some rows; it gives once, few, many or a size class.

d_call	v_call	j_call	clone_size	cdr3_aa	cdr3_nt
NA	TRBV28	TRBJ2-7	NA	CASGGVTGSYEQYF	TGTGCCAGCGGAGGGGTGACAGGGTCCTACGAGCAGTACTTC
NA	TRBV5-5	TRBJ2-3	once	CASSFREQPRGTDTQYF	TGTGCCAGCAGCTTTAGGGAGCAGCCCCGGGGCACAGATACGCAGTATTTT
NA	TRBV4-2	TRBJ2-1	NA	CASSQRSPDSYNEQFF	TGTGCCAGCAGCCAAAGATCCCCGGACTCCTACAATGAGCAGTTCTTC
NA	TRBV6-1	TRBJ1-5	NA	CASSEAREYSNQPQHF	TGTGCCAGCAGTGAAGCGAGGGAGTATAGCAATCAGCCCCAGCATTTT
TRBD1	TRBV6-5	TRBJ2-3	NA	CASSPQGAGGGTQYF	TGTGCCAGCAGTCCCCAGGGGGCAGGAGGAGGTACGCAGTATTTT
NA	TRBV9	TRBJ2-7	NA	CASSPLGGLHEQYF	TGTGCCAGCAGCCCCTTAGGTGGGCTCCACGAGCAGTACTTC
TRBD2	TRBV5-1	TRBJ2-3	once	CASRVAGDFTDTQYF	TGCGCCAGCCGGGTGGCGGGGGACTTCACAGATACGCAGTATTTT
TRBD1	TRBV7-9	TRBJ1-1	NA	CASSQDRGNTEAFF	TGTGCCAGCAGCCAGGACAGGGGGAACACTGAAGCTTTCTTT
TRBD2	TRBV28	TRBJ2-1	NA	CASGLASSYNEQFF	TGTGCCAGCGGACTAGCCAGCTCCTACAATGAGCAGTTCTTC
NA	TRBV7-8	TRBJ2-7	once	CASSSPYEQYF	TGTGCCAGCAGCTCCCCCTACGAGCAGTACTTC
NA	TRBV4-3	TRBJ2-1	NA	CASSQESRTGNNEQFF	TGCGCCAGCAGCCAAGAATCTCGTACAGGCAACAATGAGCAGTTCTTC
TRBD1	TRBV28	TRBJ1-1	NA	CASSAPGQGIAEAFF	TGTGCCAGCAGCGCCCCGGGACAGGGAATTGCTGAAGCTTTCTTT
NA	TRBV6-1	TRBJ1-6	once	CASSEYGVRNSPLHF	TGTGCCAGCAGTGAATATGGGGTAAGGAATTCACCCCTCCACTTT
NA	TRBV18	TRBJ1-5	NA	CASSPEDGSNQPQHF	TGTGCCAGCTCACCAGAGGACGGATCCAATCAGCCCCAGCATTTT
TRBD1	TRBV11-3	TRBJ1-6	NA	CASSGRQGAYNSPLHF	TGTGCCAGCAGCGGAAGACAGGGGGCTTATAATTCACCCCTCCACTTT
NA	TRBV10-3	TRBJ1-2	once	CAISVDSGPYTF	TGTGCCATCAGCGTGGACAGTGGTCCCTACACCTTC
NA	TRBV25-1	TRBJ2-7	NA	CASSDRTAPSSYEQYF	TGTGCCAGCAGTGATAGGACAGCGCCGAGCTCCTACGAGCAGTACTTC
NA	TRBV7-2	TRBJ1-6	NA	CASSLRQSLTGNSPLHF	TGTGCCAGCAGCCTACGACAGTCCCTCACTGGAAATTCACCCCTCCACTTT
TRBD2	TRBV10-3	TRBJ2-1	NA	CAISGREGDNEQFF	TGTGCCATCAGTGGCCGGGAGGGTGACAATGAGCAGTTCTTC
TRBD2	TRBV4-1	TRBJ2-7	once	CASSQNELADYEQYF	TGCGCCAGCAGCCAGAACGAACTAGCGGACTACGAGCAGTACTTC
NA	TRBV7-3	TRBJ2-1	NA	CASSLFSDPYNEQFF	TGTGCCAGCAGCTTATTTAGCGATCCCTACAATGAGCAGTTCTTC
NA	TRBV10-3	TRBJ1-2	NA	CAISESGQYYGYTF	TGTGCCATCAGTGAGTCAGGACAGTACTATGGCTACACCTTC
NA	TRBV5-1	TRBJ1-4	NA	CASSLDSGNEKLFF	TGCGCCAGCAGCTTGGACAGCGGGAATGAAAAACTGTTTTTT
NA	TRBV19	TRBJ2-1	NA	CASSRDSPWDEQFF	TGTGCCAGTAGTCGTGACAGCCCCTGGGATGAGCAGTTCTTC
NA	TRBV19	TRBJ1-5	few	CASSPNTNQPQHF	TGTGCCAGTAGTCCCAACACGAATCAGCCCCAGCATTTT
TRBD1	TRBV7-3	TRBJ2-2	few	CASSLKFVGQGVSNTGELFF	TGTGCCAGCAGCTTAAAATTCGTCGGACAGGGGGTATCAAACACCGGGGAGCTGTTTTTT
NA	TRBV28	TRBJ2-7	NA	CASLSSGTGKGEQYF	TGTGCCAGCTTGTCTTCAGGGACTGGCAAGGGCGAGCAGTACTTC
TRBD1	TRBV28	TRBJ1-5	once	CATRGYYSNQPQHF	TGTGCGACCAGGGGGTACTATAGCAATCAGCCCCAGCATTTT
NA	TRBV21-1	TRBJ1-5	NA	CASSLSGLRRGQPQHF	TGTGCCAGCAGCCTTTCGGGACTCCGGAGAGGGCAGCCCCAGCATTTT
NA	TRBV19	TRBJ2-3	NA	CASSRVAASTDTQYF	TGTGCCAGTAGTAGGGTAGCGGCTAGCACAGATACGCAGTATTTT
TRBD1	TRBV9	TRBJ1-1	NA	CASSPQGVRRTEAFF	TGTGCCAGCAGCCCACAGGGGGTTCGGCGCACTGAAGCTTTCTTT
TRBD1	TRBV20-1	TRBJ1-2	few	CSATEGQFNYGYTF	TGCAGTGCTACTGAGGGACAGTTTAACTATGGCTACACCTTC
TRBD1	TRBV27	TRBJ2-7	NA	CASSPGTGGVYEQYF	TGTGCCAGCAGTCCGGGGACAGGGGGCGTTTACGAGCAGTACTTC
TRBD1	TRBV3-1/TRBV3-2	TRBJ2-7	NA	CASSPGGQGAAGGNEQYF	TGTGCCAGCAGCCCCGGCGGACAGGGGGCTGCGGGAGGGAACGAGCAGTACTTC
NA	TRBV5-1	TRBJ2-5	NA	CASSLFSVLQETQYF	TGCGCCAGCAGCTTATTCTCGGTACTCCAAGAGACCCAGTACTTC
NA	TRBV6-5	TRBJ1-6	NA	CASSYLESNSPLHF	TGTGCCAGCAGTTACCTCGAGTCGAATTCACCCCTCCACTTT
NA	TRBV28	TRBJ2-3	NA	CASSFGRDTQYF	TGTGCCAGCAGTTTCGGTAGAGATACGCAGTATTTT
NA	TRBV19	TRBJ2-7	NA	CASSIQGYEQYF	TGTGCCAGTAGTATCCAGGGTTACGAGCAGTACTTC
TRBD1	TRBV28	TRBJ2-7	once	CASSSGQEGYEQYF	TGTGCCAGCAGTTCCGGACAGGAAGGCTACGAGCAGTACTTC
NA	TRBV5-1	TRBJ2-7	NA	CASSSTGTSGYEQYF	TGCGCCAGCAGTTCTACCGGGACATCGGGCTACGAGCAGTACTTC
NA	TRBV6-5	TRBJ2-7	NA	CASSYGLGSYYEQYF	TGTGCCAGCAGTTACGGTTTGGGCAGCTACTACGAGCAGTACTTC
NA	TRBV5-1	TRBJ2-3	NA	CASSRGPSTDTQYF	TGCGCCAGCAGCCGGGGCCCTAGCACAGATACGCAGTATTTT
NA	TRBV5-1	TRBJ2-5	few	CASREGGGVETQYF	TGCGCCAGCAGGGAGGGTGGAGGGGTCGAGACCCAGTACTTC
TRBD2	TRBV5-1	TRBJ2-2	NA	CASRRGRAAGELFF	TGCGCCAGCAGGAGAGGGAGGGCAGCCGGGGAGCTGTTTTTT
TRBD1	TRBV6-5	TRBJ2-7	NA	CASSRGRGYEQYF	TGTGCCAGCAGCAGGGGGCGAGGGTACGAGCAGTACTTC
NA	TRBV12-1	TRBJ1-5	NA	CASSFISEPQHF	TGTGCCAGCAGCTTTATCTCGGAGCCCCAGCATTTT
NA	TRBV4-1	TRBJ1-1	NA	CASSLGQTTEAFF	TGCGCCAGCAGCCTAGGACAGACCACTGAAGCTTTCTTT
TRBD1	TRBV19	TRBJ2-2	NA	CASERTGLNTGELFF	TGTGCCTCCGAGCGGACAGGGCTGAACACCGGGGAGCTGTTTTTT
TRBD1	TRBV24-1	TRBJ2-7	NA	CATSVRGGDEQYF	TGTGCCACCAGTGTTCGAGGGGGCGACGAGCAGTACTTC
NA	TRBV19	TRBJ2-3	once	CASRTGDTQYF	TGTGCCAGTAGGACAGGAGATACGCAGTATTTT
NA	TRBV6-2/TRBV6-3	TRBJ1-3	NA	CASSSPSRVGNTIYF	TGTGCCAGCAGTTCCCCCTCGAGGGTCGGAAACACCATATATTTT
NA	TRBV5-5	TRBJ1-5	once	CASSFFNQPQHF	TGTGCCAGCAGCTTCTTCAATCAGCCCCAGCATTTT
NA	TRBV19	TRBJ2-6	NA	CASSSGGGANVLTF	TGTGCCAGTAGTTCCGGCGGGGGGGCCAACGTCCTGACTTTC